Reported below is one T cell receptor beta chain. The assay was immunoSEQ multiplex PCR, and TCRdb's table has in-frame clones only and misses some. The sample includes roughly 250,000 clones, approximately 90% of them seen just once. These data are taken from a study of blood T cell repertoires in COVID-19. CDR1 is GTSNPN and CDR2 is SVGIG in the germline V gene (reference sequence). There are 13 residues in the CDR3. V was shortened by 0 bases and J by 5 bases, with 10 bases between the two germline ends. In assigning cohorts, the study relied on participant-reported clinical history. The sequence came from a middle-aged woman with acute COVID-19. The chain couples TRBV30 to TRBJ1-1; D not certain. Sequenced sample: PBMCs or T cells enriched from blood (not recorded which). The DNA of the CDR3 is TGTGCCTGGAGTGTACAGCGGGTTACTGAAGCTTTCTTT. This gives the protein CAWSVQRVTEAFF.